This TCR beta chain comes out of a study of T cells in Graves' hyperthyroidism and ophthalmopathy. On the study more broadly: The authors collected peripheral blood at initial diagnosis, before any treatment. Study-level points and caveats: Researchers found most expanded thyroid clonotypes above 0.001 in blood as well. The model anticipated ophthalmopathy a median approximately 6.7 months pre-onset.

There are a few counts of this clonotype. Its antigen is currently unknown. Sequence at one end of the junction differs from germline and may be a read error. Researchers took RNA transcripts and amplified the TCR beta CDR3 regions from them. The HTBI set primed first-round TCR CDR3 RT-PCR. Each CDR3 protein is one row after TCRdb ran MiXCR on the multiplex PCR reads. The table records around 760,000 distinct CDR3 sequences, roughly 32% of them present only once. From germline, CDR1 is MNHEY and CDR2 SMNVEV (reference sequence). The CDR3 sequence is 15 residues long. This receptor was identified in a woman aged 40 to 49 with Graves' hyperthyroidism. Sequencing was carried out using blood. The chain joins TRBV27 to TRBJ2-6; 8 bases fit TRBD1. Here the CDR3 DNA reads TGTGCCAGCAGTCTATCGACAGGGGTGGGAATCGTCCTGACTTTC. This encodes CASSLSTGVGIVLTF.